A single sample is the source of the 30 T cell receptor beta chains below, sequenced in a study of blood T cell repertoires in COVID-19. Libraries were prepared by immunoSEQ multiplex PCR; TCRdb keeps only in-frame clonotypes and omits some of them. The data show approximately 70,000 clones, with about nine tenths seen just once and 2.5% to 3% held by the top ten. Sequencing was carried out using peripheral blood. The receptors here all came from a man between 50 and 59 years old with COVID-19, enrolled during active disease.

This clone was observed a single time. The germline gene is not matched at one end of the junction; a read error may be the cause. The chain carries TRBV7-2 and TRBJ2-7; 8 bases match TRBD2. The V gene's germline CDR1 is SGHTA and CDR2 FQGNSA. The CDR3 extends over 15 amino acids. The CDR3 DNA sequence: TGTGCCAGCAGTTTAGGCACTAGCGGACCCTACGAGCAGTACTTC. Encoded protein: CASSLGTSGPYEQYF.

This rearrangement joins TRBV18 to TRBJ1-5; maybe TRBD1 (5 bases). Looked up from germline, CDR1 is KGHSH and CDR2 is LQKENI. CDR3 length: 15 amino acids. Deletions cut 2 bases from V and 3 bases from J, with 11 bases between. The CDR3 loop is CASSPAPGSNQPQHF. CDR3 DNA sequence: TGTGCCAGCTCACCAGCCCCAGGGTCCAATCAGCCCCAGCATTTT.

The rearrangement joins TRBV10-3 to TRBJ2-3; TRBD2 aligns across 15 bases. Germline trimming cut 9 bases from V and 5 bases from J; bases unmatched to any gene: 6. The CDR3 has 15 residues. Germline CDR1 ENHRY, CDR2 SYGVKD. The CDR3: CAMQAGLAGGDTQYF. The CDR3 region has the DNA TGTGCCATGCAGGCGGGACTAGCGGGAGGAGATACGCAGTATTTT.

The gene calls are TRBV28 and TRBJ2-5, with D perhaps TRBD1 (5 bases). V lost 7 bases to trimming and J lost 2 bases, with 17 bases between them. Germline-derived CDR1 and CDR2 are MDHEN and SYDVKM. The CDR3 consists of 15 residues. The CDR3 here is CASTLLRGHQETQYF. CDR3 nucleotide sequence: TGTGCCAGCACCCTTTTACGCGGACATCAAGAGACCCAGTACTTC.

In its sample, this clone was seen a few times. This chain joins TRBV4-1 and TRBJ2-2; 10 positions agree with TRBD2. After removal of 1 base from V and 5 bases from J, the junction contained 4 bases not matched to a gene. This CDR3 is built from 16 residues. Germline CDR1 MGHRA, CDR2 YSYEKL. The DNA of the CDR3 is TGCGCCAGCAGCCAAGGTCTGGGACTAGCGACCGGGGAGCTGTTTTTT. Its translation is CASSQGLGLATGELFF.

The sample holds one count of this clone. This chain uses TRBV10-3 with TRBJ2-7, with D perhaps matching TRBD1 (6 bases). This CDR3 region has 14 residues. Trimming removed 0 bases from V and 3 bases from J, with 9 bases in between. The germline V gene encodes CDR1 ENHRY and CDR2 SYGVKD. The DNA for the CDR3 is TGTGCCATCAGTGAGTCTGGGACAAGCTACGAGCAGTACTTC. Protein: CAISESGTSYEQYF.

This chain connects TRBV6-5 to TRBJ1-4, with D unclear. Germline CDR1 reads MNHEY; CDR2 reads SVGAGI. This CDR3 comprises 13 residues. V was cut by 5 bases and J by 7 bases, with 11 bases left in between. CDR3 amino acids: CASSRGPGEKLFF. DNA for the CDR3: TGTGCCAGCAGTCGAGGCCCGGGTGAAAAACTGTTTTTT.

The CDR3 sequence: CASSFGLAAVPYEQYF. CDR3 nucleotides: TGTGCCAGCAGTTTCGGACTAGCGGCGGTCCCCTACGAGCAGTACTTC. This sequence joins TRBV6-2 or TRBV6-3 and TRBJ2-7, with 10 bases that match TRBD2. Per the germline V gene, CDR1 is MNHEY and CDR2 is SVGEGT. J gave up 2 bases and V 4 bases, and 8 bases lay outside the gene matches. The CDR3 is 16 amino acids.

The chain recombines TRBV27 with TRBJ1-1, with 7 bases lining up with TRBD1. With 5 bases clipped from V and 1 base from J, the junction kept 7 bases outside the gene matches. Germline V gene lookup returns CDR1 MNHEY and CDR2 SMNVEV (reference sequence). The CDR3 extends over 15 amino acids. CDR3 protein: CASSLTGTENTEAFF. The DNA for the CDR3 is TGTGCCAGCAGTCTCACAGGGACAGAGAACACTGAAGCTTTCTTT.

The chain joins TRBV3-1 (or the pseudogene TRBV3-2) to TRBJ2-1; D uncertain. The CDR3 contains 16 residues. V was clipped by 0 bases and J by 9 bases, with 18 bases between them. The germline V gene has CDR1 LGHDT and CDR2 YNNKEL (reference sequence). The CDR3 protein is CASSQDIARNPPEQFF. The CDR3 DNA sequence: TGTGCCAGCAGCCAAGATATCGCTAGAAACCCCCCTGAGCAGTTCTTC.

V usage is TRBV5-1 and J usage is TRBJ2-5, with 12 bases matching TRBD2. Germline V lookup: CDR1 SGHRS, CDR2 YFSETQ. CDR3 length: 15 residues. The ends lost 4 bases at V and 5 bases at J; junction bases unmatched: 6. The CDR3 reads CASSRRTSGIETQYF. Here the CDR3 DNA reads TGCGCCAGCAGCCGCCGGACTAGCGGGATTGAGACCCAGTACTTC.

The chain has TRBV21-1 and TRBJ2-7; the table calls TRBD1, which could not be checked here. TRBV21-1 is marked as a pseudogene. This CDR3 is built from 13 residues. CDR3 DNA sequence: TGTGCCAGCAGCCCTCCCCCAGGGCGCGAGCAGTACGTC. Amino acids: CASSPPPGREQYV.

The chain joins TRBV3-1 (or the pseudogene TRBV3-2) to TRBJ1-2, with D unclear. The CDR3 extends over 12 amino acids. Per the germline V gene, CDR1 is LGHDT and CDR2 is YNNKEL (reference sequence). Trimming left V 8 bases short and J 2 bases short, with 9 bases between. The CDR3 sequence: CASRSGNYGYTF. The CDR3, as DNA: TGTGCCAGCCGCTCGGGAAACTATGGCTACACCTTC.

This clone was counted once. This rearrangement joins TRBV27 to TRBJ2-6; TRBD1 might be the D (5 bases). This CDR3 contains 17 residues. The germline V gene encodes CDR1 MNHEY and CDR2 SMNVEV (reference sequence). Trimming left V 0 bases short and J 0 bases short, with 9 bases between. The CDR3 coding sequence is TGTGCCAGCAGTTTATCCACAGGAAGCTCTGGGGCCAACGTCCTGACTTTC. Translation: CASSLSTGSSGANVLTF. The whole variable domain, filled in from reference TRBV27 and TRBJ2-6, reads EAQVTQNPRYLITVTGKKLTVTCSQNMNHEYMSWYRQDPGLGLRQIYYSMNVEVTDKGDVPEGYKVSRKEKRNFPLILESPSPNQTSLYFCASSLSTGSSGANVLTFGAGSRLTVL.

The rearrangement links TRBV18 to TRBJ2-3, with D possibly being TRBD2 (5 bases). The V gene's germline CDR1 is KGHSH and CDR2 LQKENI. CDR3 length: 14 residues. Trimming pared 5 bases from V and 0 bases from J, leaving 9 bases between. The CDR3 loop reads CASSGRGSTDTQYF. CDR3 sequence (DNA): TGTGCCAGCTCAGGACGGGGAAGCACAGATACGCAGTATTTT.

The rearrangement joins TRBV27 to TRBJ2-1, with D tentatively TRBD2 (5 bases). The CDR3 has 15 amino acids. V gave up 0 bases and J gave up 0 bases, with 6 bases separating them. Germline lookup yields CDR1 MNHEY and CDR2 SMNVEV (reference sequence). CDR3 residues: CASSLSSGSYNEQFF. In DNA form, the CDR3 reads TGTGCCAGCAGTTTATCCAGCGGCTCCTACAATGAGCAGTTCTTC.

V and J are TRBV5-6 and TRBJ1-1; 10 bases agree with TRBD1. V dropped 5 bases and J dropped 6; count of bases not matched to a gene: 7. Germline-derived CDR1 and CDR2 are SGHDT and YYEEEE. This CDR3 is built from 14 residues. CDR3 sequence: CASRLAGTGAEAFF. CDR3 DNA: TGTGCCAGCAGACTAGCCGGGACAGGGGCTGAAGCTTTCTTT. The complete variable domain, with remaining parts taken from reference TRBV5-6 and TRBJ1-1, reads DAGVTQSPTHLIKTRGQQVTLRCSPKSGHDTVSWYQQALGQGPQFIFQYYEEEERQRGNFPDRFSGHQFPNYSSELNVNALLLGDSALYLCASRLAGTGAEAFFGQGTRLTVV.

The V gene is TRBV3-1 (or the pseudogene TRBV3-2), the J gene TRBJ2-7, with 8 bases identical to TRBD2. This CDR3 contains 13 residues. Germline assignment: CDR1 LGHDT and CDR2 YNNKEL (reference sequence). V was pared by 8 bases and J by 3 bases, with 6 bases of the junction left unmatched. The CDR3, as DNA: TGTGCCAGCCGCATGGCGGGAGGCTACGAGCAGTACTTC. Translating it yields CASRMAGGYEQYF.

The chain combines TRBV28 with TRBJ1-4; D unresolved. This CDR3 is 16 amino acids long. Germline CDR1 reads MDHEN; CDR2 reads SYDVKM. V lost 4 bases to trimming and J lost 4 bases, with 16 bases between them. The CDR3 reads CASSWPRGAGNEKLFF. DNA for the CDR3: TGTGCCAGCAGTTGGCCTAGAGGAGCGGGTAATGAAAAACTGTTTTTT.

This rearrangement joins TRBV19 to TRBJ1-6; TRBD1 matches at 9 bases. This CDR3 is built from 16 residues. CDR1 LNHDA and CDR2 SQIVND come from the germline V gene (reference sequence). J lost 6 bases, V lost 6 bases, and 9 bases had no gene match. The CDR3 nucleotides read TGTGCCAGTAGCCACAAGGGACAGGGACCTAATTCACCCCTCCACTTT. Its protein is CASSHKGQGPNSPLHF. The full variable domain, rest sourced from reference TRBV19 and TRBJ1-6, is DGGITQSPKYLFRKEGQNVTLSCEQNLNHDAMYWYRQDPGQGLRLIYYSQIVNDFQKGDIAEGYSVSREKKESFPLTVTSAQKNPTAFYLCASSHKGQGPNSPLHFGNGTRLTVT.

The chain carries TRBV5-4 and TRBJ2-2; D not certain. V lost 0 bases, J lost 4 bases, and 10 bases lay in between. This CDR3 is 15 amino acids long. Germline CDR1 is SGHNT and CDR2 is YYREEE (reference sequence). CDR3 region: CASSLDQKFTGELFF. CDR3 coding DNA: TGTGCCAGCAGCTTGGACCAGAAGTTCACCGGGGAGCTGTTTTTT.

The chain uses TRBV20-1 and TRBJ2-5; TRBD2 might be the D (5 bases). The germline CDR1 and CDR2 sequences are DFQATT and SNEGSKA (reference sequence). The CDR3 extends over 11 amino acids. Trimming stripped 5 bases from V and 2 bases from J, with 6 bases between. Written as DNA, the CDR3 is TGCAGTGCTGAGGGTCAAGAGACCCAGTACTTC. Protein sequence: CSAEGQETQYF.

The chain couples TRBV30 to TRBJ2-7; 7 positions match TRBD1. CDR3 length equals 12 residues. J gave up 4 bases and V 2 bases, and 2 bases lay outside the gene matches. Germline-derived CDR1 and CDR2 are GTSNPN and SVGIG (reference sequence). The CDR3 DNA is TGTGCCTGGAGTCGACAGGGTTACGAGCAGTACTTC. Translating gives CAWSRQGYEQYF. Filled out from reference TRBV30 and TRBJ2-7, the complete variable domain reads SQTIHQWPATLVQPVGSPLSLECTVEGTSNPNLYWYRQAAGRGLQLLFYSVGIGQISSEVPQNLSASRPQDRQFILSSKKLLLSDSGFYLCAWSRQGYEQYFGPGTRLTVT.

The rearrangement uses TRBV2 and TRBJ1-3, with a possible D match to TRBD1 (6 bases). The CDR3 runs 14 residues. Germline CDR1 and CDR2: SNHLY and FYNNEI. The V and J ends lost 3 bases and 0 bases respectively, with 6 bases between them. The CDR3 bases are TGTGCCAGCAGTGACAGGGGCTCTGGAAACACCATATATTTT. This sequence encodes CASSDRGSGNTIYF.

Concerning this clone: One end of the junction varies from germline; a read error may be responsible. The chain joins TRBV9 to TRBJ2-2; no clear D. This CDR3 spans 15 amino acids. CDR1 and CDR2 from the germline V gene are SGDLS and YYNGEE. The DNA of the CDR3 is TGTGCCAGCAGCCCACTAAGAGCGAACGCCGGGGAGCTGTTTTTT. Its translation: CASSPLRANAGELFF.

The chain carries TRBV7-9 and TRBJ2-5; 15 bases fit TRBD2. This CDR3 contains 15 residues. After removal of 5 bases from V and 5 bases from J, the junction contained 3 bases not matched to a gene. Germline values: CDR1 SEHNR, CDR2 FQNEAQ (reference sequence). Written as DNA, the CDR3 is TGTGCCAGCAGCGCCGGACTAGCGGGAGGGGAGACCCAGTACTTC. It codes for CASSAGLAGGETQYF.

This sequence joins TRBV15 and TRBJ2-5; D may be TRBD2 (5 bases). V lost 1 base, J lost 5 bases, and 17 bases lay in between. CDR1 LNHNV and CDR2 YYDKDF come from the germline V gene (reference sequence). This CDR3 region has 16 residues. This CDR3 reads CATSRVTRGSGETQYF. In DNA form, the CDR3 reads TGTGCCACCAGCAGAGTGACTCGAGGGAGTGGGGAGACCCAGTACTTC.

The rearrangement uses TRBV20-1 and TRBJ1-1, with TRBD1 matching over 7 bases. Germline assignment: CDR1 DFQATT and CDR2 SNEGSKA (reference sequence). The CDR3 loop spans 13 amino acids. Trimming cost V 3 bases and J 8 bases; bases outside gene matches: 9. The CDR3 DNA reads TGCAGTGCTAGTACCGGGACAGCGAACGAAGCTTTCTTT. Amino acids: CSASTGTANEAFF.

The chain joins TRBV11-2 to TRBJ1-2, with 7 bases identical to TRBD1. The CDR3 has 13 amino acids. Germline V CDR1 and CDR2: SGHAT, FQNNGV. The V and J ends lost 2 bases and 4 bases, in that order; junction bases with no gene match: 1. The CDR3 loop reads CASSLPGGYGYTF. The CDR3 DNA reads as TGTGCCAGCAGCTTACCAGGGGGCTATGGCTACACCTTC. Filled out from reference TRBV11-2 and TRBJ1-2, the complete variable domain reads EAGVAQSPRYKIIEKRQSVAFWCNPISGHATLYWYQQILGQGPKLLIQFQNNGVVDDSQLPKDRFSAERLKGVDSTLKIQPAKLEDSAVYLCASSLPGGYGYTFGSGTRLTVV.

This clone was detected once. The chain has TRBV11-3 and TRBJ2-1, with TRBD2 matching 12 bases. The V gene end was trimmed by 0 bases and the J gene end by 3 bases; junction bases not matched to a gene: 6. The CDR3 covers 18 residues. Per the germline V gene, CDR1 is SGHNT and CDR2 is YENEEA. For the CDR3, the DNA is TGTGCCAGCAGCTTAGAGACTAGCGGGAGACCCTTCTACAATGAGCAGTTCTTC. Translation: CASSLETSGRPFYNEQFF.